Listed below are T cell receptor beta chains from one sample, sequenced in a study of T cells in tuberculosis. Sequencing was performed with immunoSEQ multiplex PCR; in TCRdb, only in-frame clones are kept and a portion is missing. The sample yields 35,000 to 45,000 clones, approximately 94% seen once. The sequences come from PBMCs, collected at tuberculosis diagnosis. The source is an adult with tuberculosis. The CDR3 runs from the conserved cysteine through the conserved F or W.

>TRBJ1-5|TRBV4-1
CASSQSELGTGISNQPQHF
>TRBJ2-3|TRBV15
CATSERTSGLSTDTQYF
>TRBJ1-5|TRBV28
CASRTRGRRDQPQHF
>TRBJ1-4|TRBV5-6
CASSLAYEKLFF
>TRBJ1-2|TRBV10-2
CASRADSAYGYTF
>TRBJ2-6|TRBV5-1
CASSRVGQGEAGANVLTF
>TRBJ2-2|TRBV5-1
CASSTGTGSTGELFF
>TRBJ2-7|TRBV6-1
CASNRAGAAYEQYF
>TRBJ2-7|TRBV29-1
CSVRDRFYEQYF
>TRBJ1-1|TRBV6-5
CASSYLSQGANTEAFF
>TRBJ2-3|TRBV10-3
CAISEYDLTSTDTQYF
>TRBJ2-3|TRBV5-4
CASSPEFTGPDTQYF
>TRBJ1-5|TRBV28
CATTPGRGNQPQHF
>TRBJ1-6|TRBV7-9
CASSSRDRVNSPLHF
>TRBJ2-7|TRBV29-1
CSILAGAISYEQYF
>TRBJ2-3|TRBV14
CASSPAGGNTQYF
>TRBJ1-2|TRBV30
CAWSVLAGETGYTF
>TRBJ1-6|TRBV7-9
CASSLSSSPLHF
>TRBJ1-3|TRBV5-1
CASSLDPRGGNSGNTIYF
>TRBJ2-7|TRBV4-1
CASSQMRTGLYEQYF
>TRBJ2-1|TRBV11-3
CASTPRLTLYNEQFF
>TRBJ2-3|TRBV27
CATRSPGDTQYF
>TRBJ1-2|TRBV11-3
CASSWGGGQGIYGYTF
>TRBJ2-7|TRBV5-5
CASSVGTAYEQYF
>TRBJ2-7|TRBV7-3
CASSPGQGVAYEQYF
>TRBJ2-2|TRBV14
CASSHRGRYTGELFF
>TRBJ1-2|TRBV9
CASSVELNYGYTF
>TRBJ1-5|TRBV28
CASTAGLGGHQPQHF
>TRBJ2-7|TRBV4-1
CASSQGLRSGEQYF
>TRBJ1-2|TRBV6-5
CASSYSSDRTYGYTF
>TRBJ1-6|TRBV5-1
CASCLTPGSPLHF
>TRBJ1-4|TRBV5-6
CASSPRRGTGLNEKLFF
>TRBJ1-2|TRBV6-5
CASSGGGGYTF
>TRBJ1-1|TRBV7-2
CASSLLGQGGMNTEAFF
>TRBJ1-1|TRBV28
CASSLGQVSFVNTEAFF
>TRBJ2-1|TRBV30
CAWSERGLWDEQFF
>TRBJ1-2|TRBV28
CASSETTGYYGYTF
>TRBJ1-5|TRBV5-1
CASSLDWLPNQPQHF
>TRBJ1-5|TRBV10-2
CASSESYRGKDQPQHF
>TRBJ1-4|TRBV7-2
CASSFATNEKLFF
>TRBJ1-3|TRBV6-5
CASSYSSGGSGNTIYF
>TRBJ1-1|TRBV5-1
CASSLSGVVGLGAFF
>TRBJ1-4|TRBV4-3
CASSRGPSTNEKLFF
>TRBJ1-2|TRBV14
CASSPGLAYGYTF
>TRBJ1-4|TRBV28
CASYEGQNEKLFF
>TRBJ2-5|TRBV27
CASTRTRRETQYF
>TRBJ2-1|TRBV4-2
CASSPPSGNYNEQFF
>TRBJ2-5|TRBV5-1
CASSTERGLQETQYF
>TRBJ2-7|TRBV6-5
CAAANSYEQYF
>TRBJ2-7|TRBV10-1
CASSCGQIPEQYF
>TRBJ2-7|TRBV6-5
CASSYRGIDVYEQYF
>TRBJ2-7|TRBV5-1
CASSAQPGQGLYEQYF
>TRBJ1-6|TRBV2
CASSEQYSPLHF
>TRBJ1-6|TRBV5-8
CASSLSGSGRSPLHF
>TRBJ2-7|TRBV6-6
CASSYRGGAYEQYF
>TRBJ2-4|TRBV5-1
CASSLEGLRAKNIQYF
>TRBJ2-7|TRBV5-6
CASSHPGDRLTYEQYF
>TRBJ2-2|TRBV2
CASTFGPGELFF